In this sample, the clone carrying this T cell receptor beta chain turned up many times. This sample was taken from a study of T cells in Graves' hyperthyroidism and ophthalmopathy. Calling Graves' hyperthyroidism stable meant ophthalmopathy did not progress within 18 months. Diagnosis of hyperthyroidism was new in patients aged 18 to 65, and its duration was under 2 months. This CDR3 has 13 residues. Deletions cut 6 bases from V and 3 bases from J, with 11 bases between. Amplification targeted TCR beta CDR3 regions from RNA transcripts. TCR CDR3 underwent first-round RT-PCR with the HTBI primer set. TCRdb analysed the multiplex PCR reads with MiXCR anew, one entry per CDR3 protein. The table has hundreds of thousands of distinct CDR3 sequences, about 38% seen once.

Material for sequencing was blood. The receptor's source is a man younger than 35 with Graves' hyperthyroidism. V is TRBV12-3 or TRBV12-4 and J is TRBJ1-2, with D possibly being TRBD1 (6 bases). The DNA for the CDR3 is TGTGCCAGCAGGATACGGACAGACTATGGCTACACCTTC. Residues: CASRIRTDYGYTF.